A single sample gave rise to the 30 T cell receptor beta chains below, sequenced in a study of T cells in Graves' hyperthyroidism and ophthalmopathy. Template material for amplifying TCR beta CDR3 regions consisted of RNA transcripts. Primed by the HTBI set, a first-round RT-PCR was run on the TCR CDR3. TCRdb independently ran MiXCR on the multiplex PCR reads; one entry per CDR3 protein. The profile shows 400,000 to 500,000 distinct CDR3 sequences, roughly 15% of them singletons. What was sequenced was blood. All receptors derive from a man aged 18-30 years with Graves' ophthalmopathy.

This clonotype was seen at least ten times. This chain links TRBV20-1 with TRBJ2-3; D is possibly TRBD2 (6 bases). The CDR3 runs to 14 residues. V shed 7 bases and J shed 0 bases, with 14 bases lying between them. CDR1 is DFQATT, CDR2 SNEGSKA, per germline (reference sequence). CDR3 coding DNA: TGCAGTGTTGATGGGAGGTCGAGCACAGATACGCAGTATTTT. It specifies CSVDGRSSTDTQYF.

This clonotype was seen ten or more times. The chain is built from TRBV18 and TRBJ2-1; maybe TRBD1 (6 bases). The CDR3 length is 13 residues. Germline CDR1 KGHSH, CDR2 LQKENI. The germline V and J ends were trimmed by 3 bases and 8 bases, with 11 bases remaining between them. The CDR3: CASSPQTGDEQFF. For the CDR3, the DNA is TGTGCCAGCTCACCCCAGACAGGCGATGAGCAGTTCTTC.

This clonotype was recorded a few times. The genes are TRBV6-1 and TRBJ2-1, with D unresolved. The CDR3 length is 13 residues. CDR1 is MNHNS, CDR2 SASEGT, per germline. V was trimmed by 3 bases and J by 5 bases, leaving 8 bases between them. The CDR3 DNA follows: TGTGCCAGCAGTGACCGACTGGACAATGAGCAGTTCTTC. Its translation: CASSDRLDNEQFF.

In its sample, this clonotype was seen a few times. The genes are TRBV10-3 and TRBJ1-5, with a weak D call TRBD1 (6 bases). V was shortened by 4 bases and J by 2 bases, with 9 bases between the two germline ends. The V gene's germline CDR1 is ENHRY and CDR2 SYGVKD. This CDR3 is 14 amino acids long. The DNA for the CDR3 is TGTGCCATCAGTGGAAACAGGGGCAATCAGCCCCAGCATTTT. The encoded protein is CAISGNRGNQPQHF.

This clonotype turned up a few times. Possible read error: a much larger clone is one base away. V usage is TRBV12-3 or TRBV12-4 and J usage is TRBJ2-5; D gene ambiguous. The CDR3 has 14 amino acids. The germline V and J ends were trimmed by 3 bases and 7 bases, with 15 bases remaining between them. In nucleotides, the CDR3 is TGTGCCAGCAGTTTTTCATTGACGGGTGGGACCCAGTACTTC. Its protein is CASSFSLTGGTQYF.

This clonotype is medium-sized by share. The chain combines TRBV12-3 or TRBV12-4 with TRBJ2-7; D possibly matches TRBD1 or TRBD2 (5 bases each). V was cut by 6 bases and J by 6 bases, with 9 bases left in between. This CDR3 contains 11 residues. CDR3 in DNA: TGTGCCAGCAGCCCCGGGGCCGAGCAGTACTTC. Translation: CASSPGAEQYF.

This clonotype was recorded at least ten times. The genes are TRBV11-2 and TRBJ2-3, with 7 bases lining up with TRBD2. This CDR3 spans 16 amino acids. Germline V gives CDR1 SGHAT, CDR2 FQNNGV. V was clipped by 3 bases and J by 0 bases; unmatched bases: 6. The CDR3 loop reads CASSFRTRWSTDTQYF. The CDR3 DNA follows: TGTGCCAGCAGCTTTCGGACTAGGTGGAGCACAGATACGCAGTATTTT.

The table lists this clonotype with a few counts. The rearrangement links TRBV9 to TRBJ1-1, with 10 bases lining up with TRBD1. CDR3 length equals 14 residues. V shed 3 bases and J 4 bases; nucleotides not matched to a gene: 3. Germline CDR1 SGDLS, CDR2 YYNGEE. CDR3 DNA: TGTGCCAGCAGCGGAAGGACAGGGGGCACTGAAGCTTTCTTT. Amino acid sequence: CASSGRTGGTEAFF.

The table lists this clonotype with many counts. The CDR3 spells CASSFRVSARVNTGELFF. The CDR3 bases are TGTGCCAGCAGTTTTCGGGTTAGCGCGAGGGTGAACACCGGGGAGCTGTTTTTT. The rearrangement uses TRBV12-3 or TRBV12-4 and TRBJ2-2, with a possible D match to TRBD2 (5 bases). The CDR3 loop spans 18 amino acids. Deletions cut 3 bases from V and 1 base from J, with 18 bases between.

This clonotype was observed many times. The chain joins TRBV30 to TRBJ2-5, with TRBD1 matching over 9 bases. CDR1 and CDR2 (germline): GTSNPN, SVGIG (reference sequence). The ends lost 1 base at V and 5 bases at J; junction bases unmatched: 8. This CDR3 is 15 amino acids long. As DNA, the CDR3 is TGTGCCTGGAGTGGCTTAACAGGGGGCGTCGAGACCCAGTACTTC. Translating it yields CAWSGLTGGVETQYF.

J is TRBJ2-7 and V is TRBV7-9; 7 bases align to TRBD1. Germline V CDR1 and CDR2: SEHNR, FQNEAQ (reference sequence). There are 16 residues in the CDR3. After removal of 5 bases from V and 0 bases from J, the junction contained 10 bases not matched to a gene. In DNA form, the CDR3 reads TGTGCCAGCAGCCATAAAACGACAGGGACCTCCTACGAGCAGTACTTC. Translating it yields CASSHKTTGTSYEQYF.

This clonotype has a handful of counts. This chain joins TRBV18 and TRBJ2-5; the D is unclear. CDR1 and CDR2 (germline): KGHSH, LQKENI. V was clipped by 3 bases and J by 12 bases, with 14 bases between them. The CDR3 loop spans 12 amino acids. Written as DNA, the CDR3 is TGTGCCAGCTCACCCCAATTAGGGCGGAAGTACTTC. The encoded protein is CASSPQLGRKYF.

J is TRBJ1-2 and V is TRBV13; D perhaps matches TRBD1 (5 bases). Trimming pared 6 bases from V and 13 bases from J, leaving 12 bases between. CDR3 length: 10 amino acids. Germline values: CDR1 PRHDT, CDR2 FYEKMQ (reference sequence). This CDR3 reads CASRGHPSTF. Written as DNA, the CDR3 is TGTGCCAGCAGAGGACACCCCTCCACCTTC.

In its sample, this clonotype was seen many times. The chain joins TRBV12-3 or TRBV12-4 to TRBJ2-1, with 7 bases aligning to TRBD1. This CDR3 is built from 14 residues. With 4 bases clipped from V and 8 bases from J, the junction kept 8 bases outside the gene matches. Here the CDR3 reads CASSSPTGTYEQFF. CDR3 in DNA: TGTGCCAGCAGTTCTCCGACAGGGACCTATGAGCAGTTCTTC.

This clonotype was counted at least ten times. This chain links TRBV7-9 with TRBJ2-1, with 8 nucleotides matching TRBD2. Looked up from germline, CDR1 is SEHNR and CDR2 is FQNEAQ (reference sequence). Trimming cost V 1 base and J 6 bases; bases outside gene matches: 5. The CDR3 runs 15 residues. CDR3 sequence (DNA): TGTGCCAGCAGCTTAGAAGCGGGAGTGCCCAATGAGCAGTTCTTC. Translated: CASSLEAGVPNEQFF.

The gene calls are TRBV19 and TRBJ1-2; D is unclear. With 5 bases removed from V and 6 bases from J, the gap between germline ends came to 22 bases. Germline CDR1 LNHDA, CDR2 SQIVND (reference sequence). The CDR3 loop spans 16 amino acids. CDR3 nucleotides: TGTGCCAGTAGTGTCCTTGGGAGTGGAGGAAGGAATGGCTACACCTTC. Protein product: CASSVLGSGGRNGYTF.

The chain recombines TRBV5-1 with TRBJ2-2; D gene unclear. Trimming cost V 7 bases and J 0 bases, with 22 bases left between them. The CDR3 runs to 18 residues. CDR1 SGHRS and CDR2 YFSETQ come from the germline V gene. CDR3 in DNA: TGCGCCAGCTCCTCCCCGTTGAGGCGGATTGCGAACACCGGGGAGCTGTTTTTT. As protein: CASSSPLRRIANTGELFF.

This clonotype was seen at least ten times. The rearrangement joins TRBV7-8 to TRBJ2-5, with a weak D call TRBD1 (5 bases). CDR1 SGHVS and CDR2 FQNEAQ come from the germline V gene. The CDR3 covers 14 residues. V shed 3 bases and J shed 4 bases, with 12 bases lying between them. The CDR3 loop reads CASSFRQRRETQYF. Written as DNA, the CDR3 is TGTGCCAGCAGCTTTAGACAGAGGAGAGAGACCCAGTACTTC.

The table lists this clonotype with a few counts. The genes are TRBV5-1 and TRBJ2-3; tentative D call: TRBD2 (5 bases). The CDR3 runs 15 residues. The ends were cut back, 1 base at V and 1 base at J, with 10 bases in the middle. CDR1 is SGHRS and CDR2 is YFSETQ in the germline V gene. CDR3 DNA: TGCGCCAGCAGCTTGTCGGGGTTGGGCACAGATACGCAGTATTTT. Translated: CASSLSGLGTDTQYF. Complete variable domain (other parts from reference TRBV5-1 and TRBJ2-3): KAGVTQTPRYLIKTRGQQVTLSCSPISGHRSVSWYQQTPGQGLQFLFEYFSETQRNKGNFPGRFSGRQFSNSRSEMNVSTLELGDSALYLCASSLSGLGTDTQYFGPGTRLTVL.

This clonotype was detected ten times or more. The rearrangement joins TRBV13 to TRBJ2-1; D is uncertain. There are 14 residues in the CDR3. With 0 bases removed from V and 2 bases from J, the gap between germline ends came to 5 bases. Germline V gives CDR1 PRHDT, CDR2 FYEKMQ (reference sequence). The CDR3 region has the DNA TGTGCCAGCAGCTTAGGAAGCCCCTACAATGAGCAGTTCTTC. This translates into CASSLGSPYNEQFF.

This clonotype was observed a few times. The chain carries TRBV4-1 and TRBJ2-2, with D perhaps TRBD1 (5 bases). The CDR3 covers 15 residues. Trimming pared 0 bases from V and 4 bases from J, leaving 9 bases between. Germline lookup yields CDR1 MGHRA and CDR2 YSYEKL. The CDR3 DNA reads as TGCGCCAGCAGCCAAGAACAGGCGGCCACCGGGGAGCTGTTTTTT. Translation gives CASSQEQAATGELFF.

This clonotype appeared many times. The rearrangement joins TRBV6-1 to TRBJ2-1, with D hard to call. Trimming shortened V by 5 bases and J by 6 bases, and 14 bases separated the two germline ends. CDR3 length: 14 amino acids. The germline gives CDR1 MNHNS, CDR2 SASEGT. The CDR3: CASSTKGLSNEQFF. CDR3 DNA sequence: TGTGCCAGCAGTACTAAAGGGCTCTCCAATGAGCAGTTCTTC.

This clonotype was seen only a few times. The chain is built from TRBV5-4 and TRBJ2-5; 8 bases line up with TRBD2. CDR1 and CDR2 from the germline V gene are SGHNT and YYREEE (reference sequence). V was pared by 0 bases and J by 2 bases, with 6 bases of the junction left unmatched. The CDR3 spans 16 residues. Here the CDR3 reads CASSLARGGGQETQYF. The CDR3 DNA follows: TGTGCCAGCAGCTTGGCCAGGGGCGGGGGGCAAGAGACCCAGTACTTC.

The CDR3 DNA is TGTGCCAGCAGTTTAACCCAGCCCCAGCATTTT. Protein: CASSLTQPQHF. V is TRBV27 and J is TRBJ1-5; no firm D call. V was trimmed by 2 bases and J by 7 bases, leaving 3 bases between them. Germline V gene sequence: CDR1 MNHEY, CDR2 SMNVEV (reference sequence). The CDR3 sequence is 11 residues long.

This clonotype was detected ten times or more. V and J are TRBV2 and TRBJ2-5; 11 positions match TRBD2. The germline gives CDR1 SNHLY, CDR2 FYNNEI. The CDR3 extends over 14 amino acids. The junction had 7 bases not matched to a gene; V was cut back by 6 bases and J by 7 bases. DNA for the CDR3: TGTGCCAGCAGAGAGACTAGCGGGATAGGGACCCAGTACTTC. This translates into CASRETSGIGTQYF.

The chain carries TRBV19 and TRBJ1-3; tentatively, D is TRBD1 (5 bases). CDR1 is LNHDA, CDR2 SQIVND, per germline (reference sequence). This CDR3 has 15 amino acids. The V gene lost 3 bases and the J gene lost 2 bases, with 11 bases spanning the gap. The CDR3 protein is CASSIDDSTGNTIYF. In nucleotides, the CDR3 is TGTGCCAGTAGTATCGACGACAGCACTGGAAACACCATATATTTT.

This clonotype was detected ten times or more. The chain has TRBV12-3 or TRBV12-4 and TRBJ1-2, with a tentative D call TRBD1 (5 bases). The CDR3 is 17 amino acids. Trimming left V 4 bases short and J 0 bases short, with 18 bases between. CDR3 protein: CASSSLIQVTSNYGYTF. The CDR3 DNA is TGTGCCAGCAGTTCCCTAATACAGGTTACGTCTAACTATGGCTACACCTTC.

This clonotype appeared many times. This chain connects TRBV11-3 to TRBJ2-1; D possibly corresponds to TRBD1 (6 bases). The germline CDR1 and CDR2 sequences are SGHNT and YENEEA. CDR3 length: 14 amino acids. V was shortened by 3 bases and J by 8 bases, with 14 bases between the two germline ends. CDR3 in DNA: TGTGCCAGCAGCTTGGAAGCACAGGGTCATGAGCAGTTCTTC. The encoded protein is CASSLEAQGHEQFF.

This clonotype occurred many times. This rearrangement joins TRBV12-3 or TRBV12-4 to TRBJ2-7, with TRBD1 matching over 8 bases. V lost 2 bases to trimming and J lost 3 bases; unmatched junction nucleotides: 3. The CDR3 runs to 14 residues. The CDR3 protein is CASSLTGGYYEQYF. CDR3 in DNA: TGTGCCAGCAGTTTAACAGGGGGGTACTACGAGCAGTACTTC.

This clonotype was recorded many times. CDR3 bases: TGTGCAAAGCAGGGGCGGGGGCTCTACGAGCAGTACTTC. Translating gives CAKQGRGLYEQYF. The V gene is TRBV2, the J gene TRBJ2-7, with D perhaps matching TRBD2 (7 bases). Germline CDR1 SNHLY, CDR2 FYNNEI. The CDR3 contains 13 residues.